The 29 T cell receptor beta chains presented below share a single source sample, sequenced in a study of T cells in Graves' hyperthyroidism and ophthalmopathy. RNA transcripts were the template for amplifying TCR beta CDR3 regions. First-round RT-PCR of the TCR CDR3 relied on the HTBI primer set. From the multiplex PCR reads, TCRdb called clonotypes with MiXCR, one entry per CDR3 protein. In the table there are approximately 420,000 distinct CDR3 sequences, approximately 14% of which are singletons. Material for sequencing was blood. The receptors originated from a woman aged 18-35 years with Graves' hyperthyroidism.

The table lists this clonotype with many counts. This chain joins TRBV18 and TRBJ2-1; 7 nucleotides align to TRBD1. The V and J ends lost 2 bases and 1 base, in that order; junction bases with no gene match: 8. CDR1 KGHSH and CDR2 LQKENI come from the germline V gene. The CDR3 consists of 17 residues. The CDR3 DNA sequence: TGTGCCAGCTCACCAAACCACCCGGGACAGTCCTACAATGAGCAGTTCTTC. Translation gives CASSPNHPGQSYNEQFF.

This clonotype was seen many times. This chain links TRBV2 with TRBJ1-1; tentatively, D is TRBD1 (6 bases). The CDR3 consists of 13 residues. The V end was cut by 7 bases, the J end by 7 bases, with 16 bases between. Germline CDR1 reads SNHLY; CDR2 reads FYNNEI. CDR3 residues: CASTLARGGEAFF. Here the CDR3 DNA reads TGTGCCAGCACCCTGGCCAGGGGCGGTGAAGCTTTCTTT.

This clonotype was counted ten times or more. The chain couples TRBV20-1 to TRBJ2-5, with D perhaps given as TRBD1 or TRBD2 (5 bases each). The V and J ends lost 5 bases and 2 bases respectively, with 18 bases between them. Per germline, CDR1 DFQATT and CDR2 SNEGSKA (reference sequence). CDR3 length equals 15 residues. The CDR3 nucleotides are TGCAGTGCTCGGGGCTATCGGGCGGTTCAAGAGACCCAGTACTTC. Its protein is CSARGYRAVQETQYF.

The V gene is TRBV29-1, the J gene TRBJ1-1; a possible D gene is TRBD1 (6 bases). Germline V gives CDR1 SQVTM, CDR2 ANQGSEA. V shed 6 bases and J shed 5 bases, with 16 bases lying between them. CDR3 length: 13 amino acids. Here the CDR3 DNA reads TGCAGCGTAGGGGCAGGGGAGAGGACTGAAGCTTTCTTT. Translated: CSVGAGERTEAFF.

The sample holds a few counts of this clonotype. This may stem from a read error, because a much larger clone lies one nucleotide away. In nucleotides, the CDR3 is TGTGCCAGCAGCACCCCCGGGACTAGCGGCTCCTACGAGCAGTTCTTC. It translates to CASSTPGTSGSYEQFF. The genes are TRBV6-1 and TRBJ2-7; 11 nucleotides align to TRBD2. The J call may be incorrect, as the DNA end agrees better with TRBJ2-1. Germline CDR1 MNHNS, CDR2 SASEGT. There are 16 residues in the CDR3.

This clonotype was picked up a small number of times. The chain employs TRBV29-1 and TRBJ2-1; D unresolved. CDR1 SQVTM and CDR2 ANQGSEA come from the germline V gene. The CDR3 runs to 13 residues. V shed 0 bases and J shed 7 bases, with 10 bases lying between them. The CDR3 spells CSVEDGQENEQFF. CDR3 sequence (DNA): TGCAGCGTTGAAGATGGTCAGGAGAATGAGCAGTTCTTC.

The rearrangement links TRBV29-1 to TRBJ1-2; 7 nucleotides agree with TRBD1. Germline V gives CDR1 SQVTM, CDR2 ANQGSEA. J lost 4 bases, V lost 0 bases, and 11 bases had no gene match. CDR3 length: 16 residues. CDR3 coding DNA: TGCAGCGTTGAAGATTGGGGCAGGGGGTGGATCTATGGCTACACCTTC. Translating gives CSVEDWGRGWIYGYTF.

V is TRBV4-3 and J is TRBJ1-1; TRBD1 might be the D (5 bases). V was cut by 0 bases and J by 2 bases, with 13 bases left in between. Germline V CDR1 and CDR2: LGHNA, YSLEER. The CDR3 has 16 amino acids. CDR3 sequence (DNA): TGCGCCAGCAGCCAAGATCCGGGGACGGTAAACACTGAAGCTTTCTTT. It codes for CASSQDPGTVNTEAFF.

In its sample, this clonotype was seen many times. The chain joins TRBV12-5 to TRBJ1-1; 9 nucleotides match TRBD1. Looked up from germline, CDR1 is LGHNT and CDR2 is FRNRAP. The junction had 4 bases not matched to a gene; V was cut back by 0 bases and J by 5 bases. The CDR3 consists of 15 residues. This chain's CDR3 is CASGLVGTGFTEAFF. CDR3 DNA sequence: TGTGCTAGTGGTTTGGTTGGGACAGGGTTTACTGAAGCTTTCTTT. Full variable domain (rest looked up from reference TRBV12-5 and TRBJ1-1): DARVTQTPRHKVTEMGQEVTMRCQPILGHNTVFWYRQTMMQGLELLAYFRNRAPLDDSGMPKDRFSAEMPDATLATLKIQPSEPRDSAVYFCASGLVGTGFTEAFFGQGTRLTVV.

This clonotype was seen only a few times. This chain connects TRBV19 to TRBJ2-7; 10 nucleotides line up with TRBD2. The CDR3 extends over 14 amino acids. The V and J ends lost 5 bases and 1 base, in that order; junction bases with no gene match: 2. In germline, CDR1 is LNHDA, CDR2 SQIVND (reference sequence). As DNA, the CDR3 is TGTGCCAGTAGTGGGACTAGCGAGTCCTACGAGCAGTACTTC. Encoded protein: CASSGTSESYEQYF.

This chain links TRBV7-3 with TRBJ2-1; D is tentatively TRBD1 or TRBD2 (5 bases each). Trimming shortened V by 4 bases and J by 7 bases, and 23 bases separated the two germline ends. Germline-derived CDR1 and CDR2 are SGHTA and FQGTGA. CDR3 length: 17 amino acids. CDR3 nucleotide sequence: TGTGCCAGCAGCTCACCGCCCGGGACCCCATCGGTGAATGAGCAGTTCTTC. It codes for CASSSPPGTPSVNEQFF.

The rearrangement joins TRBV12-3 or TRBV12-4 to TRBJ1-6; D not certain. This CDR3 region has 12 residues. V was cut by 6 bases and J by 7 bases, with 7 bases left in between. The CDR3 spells CASSPQNSPLHF. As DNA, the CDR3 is TGTGCCAGCAGCCCTCAAAATTCACCCCTCCACTTT.

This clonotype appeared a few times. Here the CDR3 DNA reads TGTGCCAGCAGTCAGCACCCCGTGGATTACGAGCAGTACTTC. It translates to CASSQHPVDYEQYF. The chain is built from TRBV28 and TRBJ2-7; D uncertain. This CDR3 has 14 residues. Germline V gene data show CDR1 as MDHEN and CDR2 as SYDVKM. Trimming pared 5 bases from V and 4 bases from J, leaving 15 bases between.

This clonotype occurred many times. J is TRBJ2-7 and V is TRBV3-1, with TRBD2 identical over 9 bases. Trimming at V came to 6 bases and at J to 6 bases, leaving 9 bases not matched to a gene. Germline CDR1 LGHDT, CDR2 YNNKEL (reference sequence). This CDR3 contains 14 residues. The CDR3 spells CASRQIAGAAEQYF. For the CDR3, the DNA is TGTGCCAGCAGACAAATAGCGGGAGCGGCCGAGCAGTACTTC.

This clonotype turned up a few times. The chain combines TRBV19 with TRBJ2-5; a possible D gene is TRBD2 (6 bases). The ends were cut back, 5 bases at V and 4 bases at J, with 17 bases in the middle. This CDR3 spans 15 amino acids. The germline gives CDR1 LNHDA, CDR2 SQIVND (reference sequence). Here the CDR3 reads CASSPFGGGRETQYF. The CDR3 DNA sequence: TGTGCCAGTAGTCCCTTTGGGGGAGGTCGAGAGACCCAGTACTTC.

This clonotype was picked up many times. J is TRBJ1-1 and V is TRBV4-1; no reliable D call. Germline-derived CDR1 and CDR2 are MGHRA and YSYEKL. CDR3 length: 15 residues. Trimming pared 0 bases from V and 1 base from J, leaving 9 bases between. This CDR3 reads CASSQESGQNTEAFF. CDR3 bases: TGCGCCAGCAGCCAAGAGAGCGGGCAGAACACTGAAGCTTTCTTT.

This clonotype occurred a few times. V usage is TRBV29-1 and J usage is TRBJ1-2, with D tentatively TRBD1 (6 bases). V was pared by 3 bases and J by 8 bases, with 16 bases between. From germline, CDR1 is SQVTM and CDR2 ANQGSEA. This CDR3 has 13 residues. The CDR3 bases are TGCAGCGTTGAGGGGGGGAGGGGGTACGGCTACACCTTC. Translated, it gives CSVEGGRGYGYTF.

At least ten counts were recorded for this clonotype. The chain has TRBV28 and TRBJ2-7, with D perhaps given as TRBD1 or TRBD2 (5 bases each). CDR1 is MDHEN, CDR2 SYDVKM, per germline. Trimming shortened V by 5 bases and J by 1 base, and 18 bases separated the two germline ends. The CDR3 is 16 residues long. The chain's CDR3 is CASSARWGTDSYEQYF. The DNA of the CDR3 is TGTGCCAGCAGTGCCCGTTGGGGGACCGATTCCTACGAGCAGTACTTC.

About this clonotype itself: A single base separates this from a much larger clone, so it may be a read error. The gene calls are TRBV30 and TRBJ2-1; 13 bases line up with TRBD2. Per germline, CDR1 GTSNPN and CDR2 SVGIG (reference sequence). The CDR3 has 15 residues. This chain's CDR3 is CAWSLTSGRAYEQLF. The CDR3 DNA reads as TGTGCCTGGAGCCTAACTAGCGGGAGGGCCTATGAGCAGCTCTTC.

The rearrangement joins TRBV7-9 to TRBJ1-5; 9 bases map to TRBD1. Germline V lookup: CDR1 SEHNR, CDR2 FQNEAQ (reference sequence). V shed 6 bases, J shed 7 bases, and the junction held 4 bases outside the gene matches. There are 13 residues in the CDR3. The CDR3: CASSWTGEQPQHF. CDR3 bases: TGTGCCAGCAGTTGGACAGGGGAGCAGCCCCAGCATTTT.

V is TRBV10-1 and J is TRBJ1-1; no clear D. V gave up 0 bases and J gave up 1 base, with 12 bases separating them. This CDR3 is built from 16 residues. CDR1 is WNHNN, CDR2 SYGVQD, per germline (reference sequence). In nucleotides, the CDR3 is TGCGCCAGCAGTGAGTCAAGGGAAAGGAGGAACACTGAAGCTTTCTTT. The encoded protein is CASSESRERRNTEAFF.

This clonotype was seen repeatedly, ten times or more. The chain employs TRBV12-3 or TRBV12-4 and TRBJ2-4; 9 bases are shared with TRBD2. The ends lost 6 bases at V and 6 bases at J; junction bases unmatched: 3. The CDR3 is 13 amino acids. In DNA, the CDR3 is TGTGCCAGCAGCCTAGCGGGACCAAACATTCAGTACTTC. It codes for CASSLAGPNIQYF.

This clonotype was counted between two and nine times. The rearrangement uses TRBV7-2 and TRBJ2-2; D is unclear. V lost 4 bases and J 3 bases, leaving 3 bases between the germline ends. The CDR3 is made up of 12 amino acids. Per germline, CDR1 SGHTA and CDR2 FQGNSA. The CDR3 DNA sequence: TGTGCCAGCAGCTGGGACACCGGGGAGCTGTTTTTT. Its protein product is CASSWDTGELFF.

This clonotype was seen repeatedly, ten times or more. The chain's CDR3 is CASSRLQGGRRETQYF. CDR3 in DNA: TGTGCCAGCAGTCGATTACAGGGCGGGAGAAGAGAGACCCAGTACTTC. The V and J genes are TRBV28 and TRBJ2-5; D may be TRBD2 (7 bases). Germline CDR1 is MDHEN and CDR2 is SYDVKM. This CDR3 is built from 16 residues. With 5 bases removed from V and 4 bases from J, the gap between germline ends came to 20 bases.

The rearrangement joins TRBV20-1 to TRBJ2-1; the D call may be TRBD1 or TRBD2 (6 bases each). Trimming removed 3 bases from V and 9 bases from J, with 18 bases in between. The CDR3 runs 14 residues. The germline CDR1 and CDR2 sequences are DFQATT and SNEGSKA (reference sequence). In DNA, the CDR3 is TGCAGTGCTAGTGGACGGGGGCATCGAGGTGAGCAGTTCTTC. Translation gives CSASGRGHRGEQFF.

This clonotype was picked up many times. The CDR3 sequence is CASSVGHEQYF. The CDR3 DNA follows: TGTGCCAGCAGCGTGGGCCACGAGCAGTACTTC. The chain couples TRBV6-1 to TRBJ2-7; D not certain. The germline CDR1 and CDR2 sequences are MNHNS and SASEGT. This CDR3 comprises 11 residues. With 6 bases removed from V and 5 bases from J, the gap between germline ends came to 8 bases.

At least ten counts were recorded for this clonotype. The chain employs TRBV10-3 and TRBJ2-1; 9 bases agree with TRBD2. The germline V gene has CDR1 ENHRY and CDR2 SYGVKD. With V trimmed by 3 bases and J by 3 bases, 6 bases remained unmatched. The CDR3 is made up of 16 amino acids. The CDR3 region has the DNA TGTGCCATCAGTGACGTGAGACTAGCGGTCTACAATGAGCAGTTCTTC. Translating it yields CAISDVRLAVYNEQFF.

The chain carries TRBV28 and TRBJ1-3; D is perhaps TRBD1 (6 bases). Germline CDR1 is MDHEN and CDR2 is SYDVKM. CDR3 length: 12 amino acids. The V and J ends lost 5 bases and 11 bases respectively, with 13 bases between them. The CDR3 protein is CASSLTGIAIYF. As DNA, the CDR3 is TGTGCCAGCAGTCTTACAGGGATCGCCATATATTTT.

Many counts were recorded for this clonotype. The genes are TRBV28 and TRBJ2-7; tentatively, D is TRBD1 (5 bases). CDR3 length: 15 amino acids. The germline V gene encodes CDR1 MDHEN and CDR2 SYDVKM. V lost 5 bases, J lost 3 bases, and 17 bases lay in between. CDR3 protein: CASSVGAYSLYEQYF. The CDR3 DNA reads TGTGCCAGCAGTGTAGGGGCTTACTCCCTCTACGAGCAGTACTTC.